The TCR beta chain described here comes from a study of PD-1 blockade in classical Hodgkin lymphoma. Study context: It was nivolumab at 3 mg/kg, given intravenously every 2 weeks, that patients received. Study results and limitations: The baseline diversity of complete responders showed similarity to that of newly diagnosed patients.

V was trimmed by 3 bases and J by 5 bases, leaving 13 bases between them. The CDR3 has 14 amino acids. The germline CDR1 and CDR2 sequences are ENHRY and SYGVKD. Here immunoSEQ multiplex PCR was the method, and the copy in TCRdb shows in-frame clones only, minus some. The sample has around 40,000 clones; just under 80% are singletons. About this clone: Its specificity is not known.

In every patient, relapse followed autologous stem cell transplantation, while exposure to brentuximab vedotin differed. This TCR was sampled from a human donor with classical Hodgkin lymphoma. The V and J genes are TRBV10-3 and TRBJ2-5; D might be TRBD2 (6 bases). This specimen was peripheral blood mononuclear cells (PBMCs), taken at baseline. In DNA, the CDR3 is TGTGCCATCAGTGACTACGGGGGTAGGGAGACCCAGTACTTC. Encoded protein: CAISDYGGRETQYF.